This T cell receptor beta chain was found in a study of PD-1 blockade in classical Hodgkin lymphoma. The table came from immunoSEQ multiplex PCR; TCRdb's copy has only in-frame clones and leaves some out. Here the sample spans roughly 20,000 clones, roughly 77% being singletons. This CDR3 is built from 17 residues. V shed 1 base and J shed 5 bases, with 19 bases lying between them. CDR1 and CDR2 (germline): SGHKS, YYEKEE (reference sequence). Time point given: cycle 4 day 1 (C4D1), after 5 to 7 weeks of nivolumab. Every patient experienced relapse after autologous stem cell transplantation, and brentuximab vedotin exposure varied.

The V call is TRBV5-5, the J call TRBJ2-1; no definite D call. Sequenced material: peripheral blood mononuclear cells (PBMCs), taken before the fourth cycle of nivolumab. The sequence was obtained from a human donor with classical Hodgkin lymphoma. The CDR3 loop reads CASSLLFAAILNNEQFF. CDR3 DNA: TGTGCCAGCAGCTTGCTTTTTGCAGCGATTCTGAACAATGAGCAGTTCTTC.